This T cell receptor (beta chain) was sequenced during a study of cytomegalovirus exposure and HLA in healthy donors (TCRdb year 2017). General notes on the study: In an earlier analysis of under 750 of the donors, 250 to 350 Gb of sequence data and 120 million or so unique TCR beta sequences from 150 million to 200 million T cells were reported. About 320 gigabases of sequencing data and approximately 85 million unique TCR sequences were included in an early release covering 550 to 800 HLA-typed donors. The genetic ancestry cluster associated with self-reported Caucasian donors included around 76% of the roughly 380 genotyped donors. The aim of the study was to test whether cataloging public T cell receptors could identify signatures of past pathogen exposure. The study used immunosequencing to profile the T cell repertoires of 600 to 850 subjects and linked those repertoires to cytomegalovirus serostatus. In addition to the first cohort of 666 subjects, a separate validation cohort of approximately 130 different subjects was used. To predict cytomegalovirus infection status, the study combined high-throughput TCR immunosequencing, statistical association of individual TCRs with disease status, and machine learning. To study patterns of TCR occurrence, a later analysis re-analyzed previously published TCR beta repertoires from around 700 donors and added high-resolution HLA genotyping. In the later analysis, no new phenotypic data were used to find candidate immune exposures; instead, reliance was placed on TCR beta sequences and their occurrence across donors. To decide whether each TCR beta V gene segment behaved as functional or pseudogenic, an earlier analysis of some 570 of the donors relied on high-throughput TCR beta sequencing. Alongside the repertoire data, information on donor age, sex, ethnicity and CMV serostatus was compiled. A later genetic analysis took genome-wide SNP genotypes for about 55% of the 666 donors and used that subset as a discovery cohort. Every discovery cohort repertoire had been produced on one sequencing platform. Class I and class II HLA loci were covered by the typing at four-digit resolution. The number of typed donors differed by locus: 629-630 for A, B, C, DRB1 and DQB1; some 500 for DQA1; approximately 600 for DPA1; and 450 to 480 for DPB1. Roughly 5 DR-DQ haplotypes were handled as single units for association and clustering because linkage in the cohort was strong. Among several hundred genotyped donors of the cohort, an average of around 240,000 unique TCR beta nucleotide sequences was sequenced per donor, of which about 19% were non-productive.

The study at large found these results: At a false discovery rate of 0.05, a later analysis linked 16,951 TCR beta sequences to specific HLA alleles. The presence/absence analyses assumed that sequencing depth was roughly uniform across donors, and that assumption may not be true. In a later analysis, HLA-associated TCR beta chains were found to be more clonally expanded and to have lower generation probabilities than equally common non-associated chains. Strong co-occurrence of HLA alleles, especially DR and DQ, made assigning TCR associations to individual alleles difficult. A further reported finding was that TCR beta sequences accurately predicted the HLA-A and HLA-B alleles for most subjects in the first cohort. In the study, 150 to 200 TCR beta chains were listed as associated with cytomegalovirus. In a later analysis, TCR association rates were found to vary across HLA loci, with the most associated TCRs seen for DRB1 alleles and the fewest for HLA-C alleles. This cohort had only TCR beta chains sequenced, and the lack of alpha or paired-chain data limited which features could be detected. Because the 87-base-pair reads could not distinguish some IMGT-functional V segments, including TRBV6-2 and TRBV6-3, those segments were excluded. The classifier was reported to diagnose cytomegalovirus status with high specificity and sensitivity in both the original and validation cohorts. Several of the top co-occurrence clusters appeared to be linked to parvovirus B19, influenza, CMV and Epstein-Barr virus, according to a later analysis. Because counts were too low, about 15 rarely observed V segments, including chromosome 9 orphons, were left out of the earlier analysis of roughly 600 of the donors. According to a later genetic analysis, donors in an Asian-associated ancestry cluster had fewer N-insertions in productive TCRs than the roughly 660-donor mean. For the cohort, immune exposure information was limited to CMV serostatus. The sequencing pipeline was judged likely to have produced a cluster of highly shared sequence variants as a technical artifact. Most TCR sequences were seen in very few donors, while some public TCRs were found in many individuals. HLA typing was unavailable for some donors at each locus, so association tests used only the typed subset. According to a later analysis, most CMV-associated TCR beta chains appeared to be HLA-restricted, and the HLA associations seemed to be driven largely by CMV exposure. In a later genetic analysis, a missense DCLRE1C variant was associated with V-gene and J-gene trimming of TCR beta chains, and the association was replicated in an independent cohort. An earlier analysis of approximately 530 of the donors showed that most TCR beta V segments appeared in productive rearrangements either about 90% or about 30% of the time, which broadly matched IMGT annotations. Correlated functional status among segregating V segments might be attributable to linkage disequilibrium, but an unknown experimental factor could not be ruled out. In vitro tests confirmed that a few of the cytomegalovirus-associated TCR beta chains recognize cytomegalovirus antigens. The authors suggested that the approach could potentially be generalized to other disease states and immunological phenotypes.

Comments on this clone: Its antigen target is currently unknown. Within one base of it there is no much larger clone, and no base qualities were kept.

The cohort consisted of 600 or so healthy bone marrow donors. At the time of sampling, every cohort member was nominally healthy, though immune exposures that went unrecorded were likely present. The donor was CMV seropositive and belonged to the group of about 290 seropositive cohort members. Each donor provided a peripheral blood sample, and peripheral blood mononuclear cells were used for TCR beta sequencing. Genomic DNA extraction from the blood cell samples was performed with the Qiagen DNeasy Blood Extraction Kit. The germline V gene (reference sequence) yields LNHDA for CDR1 and SQIVND for CDR2. Taken from cysteine to phenylalanine, the CDR3 has 16 residues. This entry keeps only the CDR3 DNA: 48 bases, framed from base 1. From V the trimming removes 4 bases and from J it removes 2 bases, while the gene matches leave 5 bases of the junction unaccounted for. The protocol used for the library was the immunoSEQ multiplex PCR assay. A mixture of 60 forward primers for TCR Vbeta segments and 13 reverse primers for TCR Jbeta segments was used in the multiplex PCR. The CDR3 region of rearranged TCR beta genes was amplified from genomic DNA by a multiplex PCR assay. The amplified TCR beta libraries were sequenced on the Illumina HiSeq System as 87-base-pair reads. Regarding the original processing steps: In a later analysis, 70 million to 95 million unique TCR beta chains were counted across the approximately 670 repertoires, and some 10 million of these chains were shared by at least two donors. To remove PCR and sequencing errors, raw reads were error-corrected and collapsed into unique sequences using a nearest-neighbor algorithm that merged closely related sequences. CDR3 sequences were aligned to IMGT reference sequences to assign V, D and J gene segments. For a sequence to be retained, at least a six-nucleotide match to both a V gene segment and a J gene segment was required. A rearrangement counted as productive if the CDR3 had no stop codons and remained in frame with V and J, and every other rearrangement counted as non-productive. CDR3 was defined by IMGT convention, running from the second conserved V-encoded cysteine to the conserved J-encoded phenylalanine. Sequences without an unambiguous match to a single V gene segment were excluded from the earlier analysis of a few hundred of the donors. An earlier analysis of fewer than 650 of the donors classified V segments as functional when productive rearrangements were above 56.7% and as segregating when the standard deviation between donors was above 5%. A statistical classification framework was built to diagnose cytomegalovirus status from the catalog of TCR beta chain sequences. V and J gene assignment, in a later analysis, came from comparing TCR nucleotide sequences with IMGT/GENE-DB human TR gene sequences. Using the TCRdist pipeline, a later analysis assigned CDR3 sequences along with most-parsimonious VDJ recombination scenarios. A later analysis defined each TCR beta chain by its CDR3 amino acid sequence plus V-gene family, and excluded reads lacking a unique V-gene family. A later analysis removed 592 highly shared, low-generation-probability nucleotide sequences to deal with suspected cross-contamination and a sequencing artifact. In a later analysis, a clonal expansion index was calculated for each public chain from normalized within-repertoire ranks of inferred template counts. In a later analysis, generation probabilities were computed with a VDJ recombination model fitted to out-of-frame rearrangements, and the resulting probabilities were checked against IGoR. Hypergeometric tests were used in a later analysis to score TCR-TCR, TCR-HLA and TCR-CMV co-occurrence, with a repertoire-size bias correction applied to the TCR pairs. False discovery rates were estimated in a later analysis by permuting HLA or CMV assignments 20 times. In a later analysis, co-occurring TCRs were grouped using DBSCAN, and TCRdist sequence similarity was added for clustering within HLA-allele-positive subsets. Repertoires with fewer than 30,000 or more than 120,000 public chains, plus five repertoires with anomalous nucleotide sharing, were excluded from co-occurrence clustering. TCRdb stores this immuneACCESS table with in-frame sequences only. Part of the clones is absent; in the studies checked, under half of the shortfall reflects unresolved V genes, and no reason is known for the rest. D and trimming come from the DNA, and the V and J calls and clone size come from that table. The sample table records about 92,000 clones; around four fifths of these occur just once. Clones ranked in the top ten supply about 7% of the sample.

The chain is made from TRBV19 and TRBJ2-3; the junction holds 11 bases that match TRBD2. Sequences were obtained from PBMCs. This TCR came from a man in his forties or fifties in good health and CMV-seropositive. At the DNA level, the sequence is TGTGCCAGTAGTAAACTAGCGGGGGTTCTCACAGATACGCAGTATTTT. Translation gives CASSKLAGVLTDTQYF.